These 27 T cell receptor beta chains originate from one sample sequenced in a study of coeliac disease. Clones were read by immunoSEQ multiplex PCR, and TCRdb kept only the in-frame ones, dropping some. This repertoire shows fewer than 4,500 clones, more than 65% found once; its top ten account for around 8%. Material: intraepithelial lymphocytes from the gut. The origin of the receptors is a man in his thirties or forties with celiac disease.

The sample holds a few counts of this clone. The rearrangement joins TRBV9 to TRBJ2-1; D remains ambiguous. The V end lost 3 bases, the J end lost 7 bases, and 11 bases lay between the germline ends. From germline, CDR1 is SGDLS and CDR2 YYNGEE. This CDR3 has 13 amino acids. The CDR3, as DNA: TGTGCCAGCAGCGCGCACCTAAATAATGAGCAGTTCTTC. Its protein is CASSAHLNNEQFF.

The chain links TRBV30 to TRBJ1-1; D ambiguous. Germline V gives CDR1 GTSNPN, CDR2 SVGIG (reference sequence). Trimming took 2 bases from V and 1 from J, leaving 5 bases between them. The CDR3 totals 12 residues. The CDR3 DNA reads TGTGCCTGGAGTCGAGAGAACACTGAAGCTTTCTTT. Protein sequence: CAWSRENTEAFF.

This chain joins TRBV27 and TRBJ2-3, with 7 bases fitting TRBD2. Germline V gene data show CDR1 as MNHEY and CDR2 as SMNVEV (reference sequence). J was trimmed by 2 bases and V by 5 bases; bases with no gene match: 10. The CDR3 has 16 residues. CDR3 nucleotide sequence: TGTGCCAGCAGTAGAGGTCTAGCGGCCCTCACAGATACGCAGTATTTT. Protein: CASSRGLAALTDTQYF.

The chain couples TRBV5-4 to TRBJ2-3, with 8 bases that match TRBD2. This CDR3 is 17 amino acids long. Germline trimming cut 2 bases from V and 4 bases from J; bases unmatched to any gene: 12. CDR1 is SGHNT and CDR2 is YYREEE in the germline V gene (reference sequence). CDR3 amino acids: CASSFLSGGTSSDTQYF. CDR3 sequence (DNA): TGTGCCAGCAGCTTCCTCTCAGGTGGGACTAGTTCAGATACGCAGTATTTT.

This clone has a handful of counts. J is TRBJ1-5 and V is TRBV19; tentative D call: TRBD1 (6 bases). This CDR3 is built from 14 residues. CDR1 LNHDA and CDR2 SQIVND come from the germline V gene (reference sequence). V was trimmed by 7 bases and J by 7 bases, leaving 17 bases between them. DNA for the CDR3: TGTGCCAGTACCCCGGGGGGGCTCGGCCAGCCCCAGCATTTT. Translation: CASTPGGLGQPQHF.

The chain has TRBV4-3 and TRBJ1-2; a possible D gene is TRBD1 (5 bases). The CDR3 consists of 15 residues. V was shortened by 1 base and J by 3 bases, with 12 bases between the two germline ends. CDR1 LGHNA and CDR2 YSLEER come from the germline V gene. CDR3 amino acids: CASSQVRGEYYGYTF. CDR3 bases: TGCGCCAGCAGCCAAGTCCGGGGGGAATACTATGGCTACACCTTC.

This clone was detected only a few times. The chain joins TRBV6-5 to TRBJ1-3, with a tentative D call TRBD1 (5 bases). Germline assignment: CDR1 MNHEY and CDR2 SVGAGI. Between the trimmed V and J ends, which lost 0 bases and 1 base, there was a span of 7 bases. This CDR3 region has 15 residues. The CDR3 protein is CASSYSGGSGNTIYF. For the CDR3, the DNA is TGTGCCAGCAGTTACTCGGGGGGATCTGGAAACACCATATATTTT.

The chain employs TRBV4-1 and TRBJ2-7, with 7 bases identical to TRBD1. Germline V gives CDR1 MGHRA, CDR2 YSYEKL. This CDR3 spans 13 amino acids. J was trimmed by 3 bases and V by 4 bases; bases with no gene match: 3. The CDR3 region has the DNA TGCGCCAGCAGCCGGGACAGTATCTACGAGCAGTACTTC. Translating gives CASSRDSIYEQYF.

The V and J genes are TRBV27 and TRBJ2-7, with D possibly matching TRBD2 (6 bases). Germline V gives CDR1 MNHEY, CDR2 SMNVEV (reference sequence). CDR3 size: 12 residues. Trimming took off 2 bases at V and 7 bases at J, with 9 bases between the two ends. DNA for the CDR3: TGTGCCAGCAGTTTAGGAGGGGTTGAGCAGTACTTC. Its protein product is CASSLGGVEQYF.

The chain is built from TRBV6-6 and TRBJ1-1; TRBD1 is a possible D gene (5 bases). This CDR3 region has 16 residues. The germline V gene encodes CDR1 MNHNY and CDR2 SVGAGI (reference sequence). The germline V and J ends were trimmed by 5 bases and 4 bases, with 20 bases remaining between them. CDR3 nucleotide sequence: TGTGCCAGCAGTCTACCCGAGGCAGGGAGGGGCACTGAAGCTTTCTTT. Protein product: CASSLPEAGRGTEAFF.

This chain connects TRBV7-6 to TRBJ2-5; weak D call: TRBD1 (6 bases). Trimming cost V 0 bases and J 5 bases, with 16 bases left between them. Germline V gene lookup returns CDR1 SGHVS and CDR2 FNYEAQ. This CDR3 region has 16 residues. The CDR3: CASSLAADRPGETQYF. CDR3 DNA: TGTGCCAGCAGCTTAGCGGCAGACAGGCCCGGGGAGACCCAGTACTTC.

The V call is TRBV6-5, the J call TRBJ1-2; D is ambiguous. Germline assignment: CDR1 MNHEY and CDR2 SVGAGI. This CDR3 has 13 residues. V lost 6 bases, J lost 7 bases, and 15 bases lay in between. The CDR3 spells CASRSDGVPGYTF. The DNA of the CDR3 is TGTGCCAGCAGATCGGACGGGGTCCCTGGCTACACCTTC.

The chain uses TRBV7-9 and TRBJ1-4; 7 bases line up with TRBD1. Germline V gene sequence: CDR1 SEHNR, CDR2 FQNEAQ (reference sequence). This CDR3 spans 14 amino acids. Trimming at V came to 5 bases and at J to 7 bases, leaving 7 bases not matched to a gene. In DNA form, the CDR3 reads TGTGCCAGCAGCCTTCGACAGGGCGGTGAAAAACTGTTTTTT. Its translation is CASSLRQGGEKLFF.

This sequence joins TRBV15 and TRBJ2-1; 7 bases fit TRBD2. The CDR3 runs to 21 residues. Germline lookup yields CDR1 LNHNV and CDR2 YYDKDF (reference sequence). The V segment lost 0 bases and the J segment 1 base; nucleotides outside the gene matches: 18. CDR3 DNA sequence: TGTGCCACCAGCAGAGATCTGGGCCTCCCCTATGAAGCGGGATCCTACAATGAGCAGTTCTTC. It translates to CATSRDLGLPYEAGSYNEQFF. Using reference TRBV15 and TRBJ2-1 for the parts outside the CDR3, the full variable domain is DAMVIQNPRYQVTQFGKPVTLSCSQTLNHNVMYWYQQKSSQAPKLLFHYYDKDFNNEADTPDNFQSRRPNTSFCFLDIRSPGLGDTAMYLCATSRDLGLPYEAGSYNEQFFGPGTRLTVL.

This rearrangement joins TRBV27 to TRBJ2-7; D is possibly TRBD2 (6 bases). The CDR3 spans 14 residues. The V and J ends lost 7 bases and 2 bases respectively, with 15 bases between them. In germline, CDR1 is MNHEY, CDR2 SMNVEV (reference sequence). This CDR3 reads CASKDGRLTYEQYF. The CDR3 DNA sequence: TGTGCCAGCAAGGACGGGAGACTAACCTACGAGCAGTACTTC.

V gene TRBV5-1 combines with J gene TRBJ2-7; 9 nucleotides match TRBD1. Germline assignment: CDR1 SGHRS and CDR2 YFSETQ. J was trimmed by 1 base and V by 3 bases; bases with no gene match: 8. This CDR3 comprises 16 residues. CDR3 sequence reads: CASSSGQGIGSYEQYF. The DNA for the CDR3 is TGCGCCAGCAGCTCCGGACAGGGGATCGGATCCTACGAGCAGTACTTC. The entire variable domain, with the rest obtained from reference TRBV5-1 and TRBJ2-7, is as follows: KAGVTQTPRYLIKTRGQQVTLSCSPISGHRSVSWYQQTPGQGLQFLFEYFSETQRNKGNFPGRFSGRQFSNSRSEMNVSTLELGDSALYLCASSSGQGIGSYEQYFGPGTRLTVT.

This clone occurred once. The chain recombines TRBV7-2 with TRBJ1-3; TRBD1 is a possible D gene (6 bases). The CDR3 runs to 16 residues. V was clipped by 1 base and J by 8 bases, with 18 bases between them. Germline V gives CDR1 SGHTA, CDR2 FQGNSA. CDR3: CASSLVVRQVGDTIYF. The CDR3 region has the DNA TGTGCCAGCAGCTTAGTCGTTCGACAGGTCGGGGACACCATATATTTT.

The chain couples TRBV19 to TRBJ1-2; no firm D call. The CDR3 is 12 amino acids. Between the trimmed V and J ends, which lost 7 bases and 4 bases, there was a span of 10 bases. The germline V gene has CDR1 LNHDA and CDR2 SQIVND (reference sequence). The CDR3 spells CASTQDFYGYTF. In DNA form, the CDR3 reads TGTGCCAGTACGCAGGACTTCTATGGCTACACCTTC.

This chain uses TRBV30 with TRBJ2-2; D is ambiguous. CDR1 GTSNPN and CDR2 SVGIG come from the germline V gene (reference sequence). This CDR3 is 15 amino acids long. Trimming took 1 base from V and 6 from J, leaving 15 bases between them. The CDR3 protein is CAWSDLPRLPGELFF. DNA of the CDR3: TGTGCCTGGAGTGACCTTCCTAGGCTCCCCGGGGAGCTGTTTTTT.

This clone occurred a few times. V gene TRBV5-4 combines with J gene TRBJ2-1, with TRBD2 matching over 12 bases. Germline assignment: CDR1 SGHNT and CDR2 YYREEE (reference sequence). The CDR3 runs to 15 residues. V lost 4 bases to trimming and J lost 7 bases; unmatched junction nucleotides: 6. The CDR3 coding sequence is TGTGCCAGCAGCCCGGGACTAGCGGGTCAAAATGAGCAGTTCTTC. Protein sequence: CASSPGLAGQNEQFF.

The chain has TRBV28 and TRBJ1-5; TRBD1 matches 8 bases. The ends lost 6 bases at V and 1 base at J; junction bases unmatched: 8. CDR1 is MDHEN and CDR2 is SYDVKM in the germline V gene. There are 16 residues in the CDR3. CDR3 bases: TGTGCCAGCAGATCCGCAGGGGGCCTGAGCAATCAGCCCCAGCATTTT. Translation gives CASRSAGGLSNQPQHF.

The chain recombines TRBV28 with TRBJ1-5, with 8 bases matching TRBD1. The germline V gene has CDR1 MDHEN and CDR2 SYDVKM. The CDR3 contains 16 residues. V lost 3 bases to trimming and J lost 2 bases; unmatched junction nucleotides: 6. DNA of the CDR3: TGTGCCAGCAGTTTGTTGCAGGGGGCGTGCAATCAGCCCCAGCATTTT. Its protein is CASSLLQGACNQPQHF.

This chain connects TRBV4-3 to TRBJ2-1; 10 nucleotides match TRBD2. CDR1 is LGHNA and CDR2 is YSLEER in the germline V gene. J gave up 4 bases and V 3 bases, and 3 bases lay outside the gene matches. This CDR3 region has 15 residues. Here the CDR3 reads CASSHGTSEYNEQFF. For the CDR3, the DNA is TGCGCCAGCAGCCATGGGACTAGCGAATACAATGAGCAGTTCTTC.

This clone was seen more than once but under ten times. This chain uses TRBV15 with TRBJ1-5; D unresolved. The CDR3 runs 15 residues. V was clipped by 5 bases and J by 4 bases, with 15 bases between them. In germline, CDR1 is LNHNV, CDR2 YYDKDF (reference sequence). DNA for the CDR3: TGTGCCACCAGCCGGAGGAACCGGCCAAATCAGCCCCAGCATTTT. Its translation: CATSRRNRPNQPQHF.

The chain employs TRBV5-5 and TRBJ1-1; D unresolved. The CDR3 has 14 residues. Trimming left V 1 base short and J 0 bases short, with 7 bases between. The germline CDR1 and CDR2 sequences are SGHKS and YYEKEE (reference sequence). CDR3 loop: CASSLPHVNTEAFF. The CDR3 DNA reads TGTGCCAGCAGCTTGCCACACGTGAACACTGAAGCTTTCTTT.

The gene calls are TRBV28 and TRBJ1-5; tentative D call: TRBD1 (6 bases). CDR1 is MDHEN, CDR2 SYDVKM, per germline. The CDR3 loop spans 9 amino acids. Trimming removed 8 bases from V and 15 bases from J, with 11 bases in between. CDR3 DNA sequence: TGTGCCAGCGGGGACACCCGGCATTTT. It codes for CASGDTRHF.

CDR3 coding DNA: TGTGCCAGCAGCCTAGGGGACCAACCGGGAGCCCCAGCGGCTGGAAACACCATATATTTT. Translating gives CASSLGDQPGAPAAGNTIYF. The genes are TRBV7-6 and TRBJ1-3; possible D gene TRBD1, 5 bases. The CDR3 covers 20 residues. Germline V gives CDR1 SGHVS, CDR2 FNYEAQ. V gave up 5 bases and J gave up 2 bases, with 28 bases separating them. Drawing the rest from reference TRBV7-6 and TRBJ1-3, the complete variable domain is GAGVSQSPRYKVTKRGQDVALRCDPISGHVSLYWYRQALGQGPEFLTYFNYEAQQDKSGLPNDRFSAERPEGSISTLTIQRTEQRDSAMYRCASSLGDQPGAPAAGNTIYFGEGSWLTVV.